This TCR beta chain was identified during a study of cytomegalovirus exposure and HLA in healthy donors. In this sample, this clone turned up once. Antigen: not known. Other DNA sequences in this sample translate to the same CDR3. PCR was performed using 60 Vbeta and 13 Jbeta primers. This table comes from immunoSEQ multiplex PCR, and its TCRdb copy is limited to in-frame clones, with some not included. The sample lists some 130,000 clones; roughly three quarters were seen once. Germline V gene data show CDR1 as ENHRY and CDR2 as SYGVKD. The CDR3 spans 14 residues. The V end was cut by 3 bases, the J end by 2 bases, with 10 bases between. Whole-study results and caveats: The classifier, whose performance was assessed in both the original and validation cohorts, reportedly diagnosed cytomegalovirus status with high specificity and sensitivity. Cytomegalovirus-associated status was assigned to fewer than 200 TCR beta chains.

The gene calls are TRBV10-3 and TRBJ1-2, with a possible D match to TRBD1 (6 bases). This TCR was recovered from a man younger than 45 in good health and CMV-seronegative. Sequencing was carried out using PBMCs. The CDR3 here is CAISEQGVNYGYTF. CDR3 DNA: TGTGCCATCAGTGAACAGGGAGTCAACTATGGCTACACCTTC.